This TCR beta chain was sequenced in a study of blood T cells in healthy people across ages. The CDR3 totals 11 residues. Germline-derived CDR1 and CDR2 are SGHRS and YFSETQ. V was cut by 1 base and J by 6 bases, with 5 bases left in between. This clonotype has ten or more counts. Its antigen is unidentified. The study, taken as a whole, reports: With unsorted PBMCs, a conclusive comparison of naive versus antigen-experienced cells was not possible.

Next came a second PCR, run for roughly 7 to 12 cycles, which used a sample-barcoded 5' primer along with a J-beta primer mix. TCRdb redid the calling of the 5' RACE reads with MiXCR, one entry per CDR3 protein. The sample yields 2 million or so distinct CDR3 sequences, roughly 50% seen once. The chain has TRBV5-1 and TRBJ2-7, with D hard to call. The clonotype comes from a woman between 40 and 55 years old in good health. The sample consisted of blood. The CDR3 region has the DNA TGCGCCAGCAGCTTGTCTTCCGAGCAGTACTTC. Residues: CASSLSSEQYF.